This TCR beta chain was recovered during a study of regulatory T cells in long-lasting Graves disease. There are many counts of this clonotype. Noted time point: newly diagnosed GD, antithyroid drugs for less than 3 months. Generation of the TCR library employed RNA extracted from PBMCs. Through Arm-PCR of CDR3 regions and iRepertoire HTBI primers, TCR beta libraries were built. Via MiXCR, TCRdb re-called the multiplex PCR reads, giving one row per CDR3 protein. The sample includes approximately 300,000 distinct CDR3 sequences, about a sixth seen only once; the top ten take 35% to 45%. V dropped 6 bases and J dropped 3; count of bases not matched to a gene: 6. Looked up from germline, CDR1 is SGHRS and CDR2 is YFSETQ. The CDR3 consists of 14 residues.

The receptor was isolated from a female donor with Graves disease. This material consisted of peripheral blood mononuclear cells (PBMCs), taken at new diagnosis, from a patient treated with antithyroid drugs. V gene TRBV5-1 combines with J gene TRBJ1-5, with 7 positions matching TRBD1. CDR3 sequence: CASTPDRPNQPQHF. The CDR3, as DNA: TGCGCCAGCACCCCGGACAGGCCCAATCAGCCCCAGCATTTT.